Sequencing of this T cell receptor (beta chain) was carried out in a study of radiotherapy plus CTLA-4 blockade in lung cancer. Overall study results and limits: Once radiotherapy plus ipilimumab had been given, TCR clones derived from tumor expanded in blood.

Those with chemo-refractory metastatic non-small-cell lung cancer were treated with focal radiation combined with CTLA-4 blockade using ipilimumab. TCRdb keeps only in-frame clones here, not all; method: immunoSEQ multiplex PCR. Among around 40,000 clones, about 74% were seen once, and the ten largest hold roughly 10%. Concerning this clone: The antigen remains undetermined.

The CDR3 runs to 16 residues. Germline V gene data show CDR1 as SGHRS and CDR2 as YFSETQ. With 5 bases clipped from V and 0 bases from J, the junction kept 5 bases outside the gene matches. The specimen was peripheral blood, collected from a patient treated with radiotherapy plus ipilimumab. The clonotype was recovered from a human donor with non-small cell lung cancer who had stable disease on radiotherapy plus ipilimumab. The chain carries TRBV5-1 and TRBJ2-3, with TRBD2 identical over 11 bases. Written as DNA, the CDR3 is TGCGCCAGCAGGTATCGACTAGCGGGAAGCACAGATACGCAGTATTTT. This codes for CASRYRLAGSTDTQYF.